In this sample, the clone carrying this TCR beta chain turned up a few times. The CDR3 contains 13 residues. Germline lookup yields CDR1 MNHEY and CDR2 SVGAGI. The V and J ends lost 4 bases and 3 bases respectively, with 10 bases between them. This sample is drawn from a study of blood T cells in healthy people across ages. PCR was performed a second time for about 7 to 11 cycles using a sample-barcoded 5' primer and a J-beta primer mix. Every molecule of cDNA carried a tag from a template-switch adaptor with 12 random nucleotides. TCRdb re-analysed the 5' RACE reads in MiXCR, keeping a single row per CDR3 protein. The sample holds about 1.8 million distinct CDR3 sequences, roughly 50% seen once.

The receptor was isolated from a woman aged 35 to 49 in good health. The sample consisted of blood. The chain joins TRBV6-5 to TRBJ2-7; no clear D. The chain's CDR3 is CASSWAVNYEQYF. CDR3 nucleotides: TGTGCCAGCAGTTGGGCGGTTAACTACGAGCAGTACTTC.